The 27 T cell receptor beta chains given below trace back to one sample, sequenced in a study of patients and donors after allogeneic stem cell transplantation. Each CDR3 protein gets one entry after TCRdb re-called the RT-PCR reads with MiXCR. The profile shows some 200,000 distinct CDR3 sequences, 41% of them singletons. Sequencing was performed on blood, either unsorted or a sorted T cell fraction (not recorded which). The receptor source for this set is a human donor who was either an allogeneic HSCT recipient or a stem cell or donor lymphocyte infusion donor (not recorded which). It is not recorded whose cells these are; they may come from a transplant donor.

The V gene is TRBV9, the J gene TRBJ1-3; D may be TRBD1 (5 bases). CDR1 SGDLS and CDR2 YYNGEE come from the germline V gene. The CDR3 consists of 14 residues. The V end was cut by 3 bases, the J end by 3 bases, with 10 bases between. The CDR3 nucleotides read TGTGCCAGCAGCGCAGGGACGGTTGGAAACACCATATATTTT. This translates into CASSAGTVGNTIYF.

A few counts support this clonotype. The gene calls are TRBV29-1 and TRBJ2-2; D remains unclear. Trimming removed 0 bases at V and 4 bases at J, with 15 bases between. This CDR3 comprises 16 residues. Germline assignment: CDR1 SQVTM and CDR2 ANQGSEA. CDR3 nucleotide sequence: TGCAGCGTTGAAGATAGGAAGGGTCTTCCCACCGGGGAGCTGTTTTTT. Protein sequence: CSVEDRKGLPTGELFF.

This chain uses TRBV6-2 or TRBV6-3 with TRBJ2-7, with 8 bases identical to TRBD2. The V and J ends lost 4 bases and 3 bases, in that order; junction bases with no gene match: 14. The CDR3 has 17 residues. Germline values: CDR1 MNHEY, CDR2 SVGEGT. CDR3 in DNA: TGTGCCAGCAGTTCCTTATACCCTGGCGGGACTAGCTACGAGCAGTACTTC. It specifies CASSSLYPGGTSYEQYF.

The chain couples TRBV4-3 to TRBJ1-1; D might be TRBD1 (6 bases). The ends were cut back, 3 bases at V and 0 bases at J, with 14 bases in the middle. The germline CDR1 and CDR2 sequences are LGHNA and YSLEER. This CDR3 contains 16 residues. The CDR3 region is CASSQGFDRLNTEAFF. CDR3 nucleotide sequence: TGCGCCAGCAGCCAGGGATTCGACAGGTTGAACACTGAAGCTTTCTTT.

The chain links TRBV15 to TRBJ1-5; D uncertain. Per the germline V gene, CDR1 is LNHNV and CDR2 is YYDKDF (reference sequence). This CDR3 has 16 amino acids. Trimming stripped 1 base from V and 6 bases from J, with 16 bases between. In DNA form, the CDR3 reads TGTGCCACCAGCAGAGGGGCAGACTCTTTAACTCAGCCCCAGCATTTT. Encoded protein: CATSRGADSLTQPQHF.

The V and J genes are TRBV20-1 and TRBJ1-1, with 10 nucleotides matching TRBD1. The trim removed 6 bases at V and 2 bases at J, leaving 9 bases unmatched. In germline, CDR1 is DFQATT, CDR2 SNEGSKA (reference sequence). The CDR3 totals 15 residues. CDR3 sequence reads: CSAPLGTGVNTEAFF. The CDR3 DNA reads TGCAGTGCCCCCCTAGGGACAGGGGTCAACACTGAAGCTTTCTTT.

This clonotype was seen only a few times. The chain recombines TRBV29-1 with TRBJ1-2; D gene uncertain. Trimming took 0 bases from V and 7 from J, leaving 18 bases between them. Germline V lookup: CDR1 SQVTM, CDR2 ANQGSEA. This CDR3 has 15 amino acids. Here the CDR3 DNA reads TGCAGCGTTGAAGATCTTCTCAGTTTCGAGGGTGGCTACACCTTC. Its protein product is CSVEDLLSFEGGYTF.

CDR3 sequence (DNA): TGCAGCGTGAAAGAAGGGGATCAGCCCCAGCATTTT. This encodes CSVKEGDQPQHF. The chain couples TRBV29-1 to TRBJ1-5, with a weak D call TRBD1 (5 bases). This CDR3 has 12 residues. V was clipped by 6 bases and J by 5 bases, with 11 bases between them. Germline V gene sequence: CDR1 SQVTM, CDR2 ANQGSEA. The complete variable domain, with remaining parts taken from reference TRBV29-1 and TRBJ1-5, reads SAVISQKPSRDICQRGTSLTIQCQVDSQVTMMFWYRQQPGQSLTLIATANQGSEATYESGFVIDKFPISRPNLTFSTLTVSNMSPEDSSIYLCSVKEGDQPQHFGDGTRLSIL.

The chain carries TRBV20-1 and TRBJ2-7; D may match TRBD1 or TRBD2 (5 bases each). There are 16 residues in the CDR3. V was cut by 0 bases and J by 2 bases, with 17 bases left in between. The V gene's germline CDR1 is DFQATT and CDR2 SNEGSKA (reference sequence). The CDR3 nucleotides are TGCAGTGCTAGAGAGGGGCGCCTAGCTGCTACCTACGAGCAGTACTTC. It specifies CSAREGRLAATYEQYF.

V is TRBV5-5 and J is TRBJ2-7; D is possibly TRBD1 or TRBD2 (5 bases each). Germline CDR1 and CDR2: SGHKS and YYEKEE (reference sequence). The ends were cut back, 0 bases at V and 4 bases at J, with 14 bases in the middle. The CDR3 runs 15 residues. This chain's CDR3 is CASSLGVTADYEQYF. In nucleotides, the CDR3 is TGTGCCAGCAGCTTGGGTGTGACAGCGGATTACGAGCAGTACTTC.

The gene calls are TRBV12-3 or TRBV12-4 and TRBJ2-7; 9 nucleotides match TRBD2. The V gene end was trimmed by 2 bases and the J gene end by 11 bases; junction bases not matched to a gene: 10. CDR3 length equals 14 residues. CDR3 in DNA: TGTGCCAGCAGTTTATCGCGTAGCGGGAGAGCAAAGTACTTC. It translates to CASSLSRSGRAKYF.

The gene calls are TRBV5-1 and TRBJ1-1; D is undetermined. The CDR3 runs to 13 residues. The germline V gene has CDR1 SGHRS and CDR2 YFSETQ. Trimming removed 0 bases from V and 1 base from J, with 4 bases in between. The CDR3 nucleotides read TGCGCCAGCAGCTTGGCCCAGAACACTGAAGCTTTCTTT. Its protein is CASSLAQNTEAFF.

This chain connects TRBV5-6 to TRBJ2-1; possibly TRBD1 for D (7 bases). Trimming removed 0 bases from V and 3 bases from J, with 10 bases in between. Germline V gene lookup returns CDR1 SGHDT and CDR2 YYEEEE. CDR3 size: 15 residues. The CDR3 is CASSLGRDSYNEQFF. The CDR3 DNA follows: TGTGCCAGCAGCTTGGGGCGGGACAGCTACAATGAGCAGTTCTTC.

This clonotype was detected a few times. The chain joins TRBV27 to TRBJ2-1; 7 bases are shared with TRBD2. CDR1 MNHEY and CDR2 SMNVEV come from the germline V gene (reference sequence). The J segment lost 8 bases and the V segment lost 2 bases, leaving 3 bases of the junction unmatched. The CDR3 has 13 residues. The CDR3 reads CASSLAGDYEQFF. In DNA, the CDR3 is TGTGCCAGCAGTTTAGCGGGAGACTATGAGCAGTTCTTC.

The chain couples TRBV7-9 to TRBJ1-2, with D unresolved. Germline values: CDR1 SEHNR, CDR2 FQNEAQ (reference sequence). CDR3 length equals 14 residues. V shed 1 base and J shed 3 bases, with 9 bases lying between them. In DNA form, the CDR3 reads TGTGCCAGCAGCTTAGGAGGCGGGGACTATGGCTACACCTTC. Amino acids: CASSLGGGDYGYTF.

CDR3 loop: CASSFGTSINTGELFF. Here the CDR3 DNA reads TGTGCCAGCAGCTTCGGGACTAGTATAAACACCGGGGAGCTGTTTTTT. This sequence joins TRBV7-6 and TRBJ2-2, with 8 bases fitting TRBD2. V lost 3 bases, J lost 2 bases, and 5 bases stayed unmatched. The CDR3 spans 16 residues. Germline CDR1 SGHVS, CDR2 FNYEAQ.

This clonotype has just a few counts. The rearrangement joins TRBV7-2 to TRBJ1-6; 9 bases line up with TRBD1. The CDR3 consists of 16 residues. Germline lookup yields CDR1 SGHTA and CDR2 FQGNSA. The V segment lost 5 bases and the J segment 10 bases; nucleotides outside the gene matches: 12. CDR3 in DNA: TGTGCCAGCAGCCTTCGAATGGACAGGGGTTTGTCACCCCTCCACTTT. Translated, it gives CASSLRMDRGLSPLHF.

This clonotype was observed a few times. CDR3: CASSVLSGSSETQYF. In DNA form, the CDR3 reads TGTGCCAGCAGCGTTTTGTCAGGGTCTTCAGAGACCCAGTACTTC. The chain has TRBV9 and TRBJ2-5, with D maybe TRBD1 (5 bases). There are 15 residues in the CDR3. With 2 bases removed from V and 4 bases from J, the gap between germline ends came to 15 bases. Germline loops: CDR1 SGDLS, CDR2 YYNGEE.

This clonotype is labeled medium-sized. CDR3 sequence reads: CSVTGTSMNTEAFF. The CDR3 DNA reads TGCAGCGTCACCGGGACATCCATGAACACTGAAGCTTTCTTT. The genes are TRBV29-1 and TRBJ1-1; tentative D call: TRBD1 (6 bases). Germline CDR1 SQVTM, CDR2 ANQGSEA. The CDR3 extends over 14 amino acids. V lost 6 bases, J lost 0 bases, and 14 bases lay in between. The entire variable domain, with the rest obtained from reference TRBV29-1 and TRBJ1-1, is as follows: SAVISQKPSRDICQRGTSLTIQCQVDSQVTMMFWYRQQPGQSLTLIATANQGSEATYESGFVIDKFPISRPNLTFSTLTVSNMSPEDSSIYLCSVTGTSMNTEAFFGQGTRLTVV.

The V and J genes are TRBV9 and TRBJ1-2, with no clear D. This CDR3 contains 14 residues. Germline V gives CDR1 SGDLS, CDR2 YYNGEE. V was cut by 0 bases and J by 3 bases, with 9 bases left in between. The CDR3 spells CASSVAGVDYGYTF. Here the CDR3 DNA reads TGTGCCAGCAGCGTAGCTGGGGTTGACTATGGCTACACCTTC. The variable domain in full, with the rest retrieved from reference TRBV9 and TRBJ1-2, is DSGVTQTPKHLITATGQRVTLRCSPRSGDLSVYWYQQSLDQGLQFLIQYYNGEERAKGNILERFSAQQFPDLHSELNLSSLELGDSALYFCASSVAGVDYGYTFGSGTRLTVV.

The chain is built from TRBV6-5 and TRBJ2-3; tentatively, D is TRBD2 (5 bases). Germline CDR1 and CDR2: MNHEY and SVGAGI. The germline V and J ends were trimmed by 2 bases and 4 bases, with 10 bases remaining between them. The CDR3 spans 14 residues. The CDR3 sequence: CASSYSHSADTQYF. Here the CDR3 DNA reads TGTGCCAGCAGTTACAGTCATAGCGCAGATACGCAGTATTTT.

Comments on this clonotype: Its ends do not fully match the called genes, so a read error is possible. The rearrangement joins TRBV20-1 to TRBJ2-1; D perhaps matches TRBD1 (6 bases). This CDR3 is built from 15 residues. The germline gives CDR1 DFQATT, CDR2 SNEGSKA (reference sequence). CDR3 sequence (DNA): TGCAGCGCTAGAGTTAGGACAGCCTCCTACAATGAGCAGTTCTTC. It codes for CSARVRTASYNEQFF.

The rearrangement uses TRBV20-1 and TRBJ2-1; D not resolved. CDR1 is DFQATT, CDR2 SNEGSKA, per germline (reference sequence). The CDR3 consists of 15 residues. V was clipped by 0 bases and J by 1 base, with 10 bases between them. DNA of the CDR3: TGCAGTGCTAGAGATCAGGCTGCTTCCTACAATGAGCAGTTCTTC. It is translated as CSARDQAASYNEQFF.

This clonotype appeared a few times. The chain employs TRBV5-1 and TRBJ2-7; 8 bases match TRBD1. The CDR3 is made up of 14 amino acids. Germline V gives CDR1 SGHRS, CDR2 YFSETQ. The junction had 10 bases not matched to a gene; V was cut back by 4 bases and J by 7 bases. The CDR3 sequence: CASSITGGLREQYF. Written as DNA, the CDR3 is TGCGCCAGCAGCATAACAGGGGGTTTGCGGGAGCAGTACTTC.

This rearrangement joins TRBV28 to TRBJ2-5, with a possible D match to TRBD2 (6 bases). CDR1 is MDHEN, CDR2 SYDVKM, per germline. Trimming took 7 bases from V and 2 from J, leaving 14 bases between them. The CDR3 is made up of 14 amino acids. The CDR3 here is CASIMTSRQETQYF. The CDR3 bases are TGTGCCAGCATCATGACTAGTCGGCAAGAGACCCAGTACTTC.

This chain connects TRBV2 to TRBJ2-5, with TRBD1 matching over 10 bases. The trim removed 11 bases at V and 0 bases at J, leaving 0 bases unmatched. The CDR3 runs to 12 residues. CDR1 is SNHLY, CDR2 FYNNEI, per germline. The CDR3 region is CAGQGDQETQYF. For the CDR3, the DNA is TGTGCCGGACAGGGGGACCAAGAGACCCAGTACTTC.

The chain employs TRBV19 and TRBJ1-1, with unresolved D. Trimming pared 5 bases from V and 2 bases from J, leaving 6 bases between. This CDR3 is built from 12 residues. Germline V gene data show CDR1 as LNHDA and CDR2 as SQIVND (reference sequence). CDR3 amino acids: CASSPFNTEAFF. CDR3 bases: TGTGCCAGTAGTCCTTTTAACACTGAAGCTTTCTTT.